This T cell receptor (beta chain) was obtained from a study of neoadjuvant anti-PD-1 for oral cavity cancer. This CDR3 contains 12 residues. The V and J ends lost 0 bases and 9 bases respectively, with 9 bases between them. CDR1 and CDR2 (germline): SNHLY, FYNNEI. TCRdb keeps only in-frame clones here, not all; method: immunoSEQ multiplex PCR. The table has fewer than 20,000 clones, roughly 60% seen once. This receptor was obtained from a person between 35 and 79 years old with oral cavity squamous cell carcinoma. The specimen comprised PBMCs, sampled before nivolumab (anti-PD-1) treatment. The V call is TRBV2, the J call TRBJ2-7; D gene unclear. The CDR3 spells CASSEALTGQYF. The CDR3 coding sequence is TGTGCCAGCAGTGAAGCGCTTACCGGGCAGTACTTC. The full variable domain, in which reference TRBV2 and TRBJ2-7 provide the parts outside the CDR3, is EPEVTQTPSHQVTQMGQEVILRCVPISNHLYFYWYRQILGQKVEFLVSFYNNEISEKSEIFDDQFSVERPDGSNFTLKIRSTKLEDSAMYFCASSEALTGQYFGPGTRLTVT.